This T cell receptor (beta chain) was obtained from a study of blood T cell repertoires in COVID-19. Whole-study context: The United States, Italy and Spain were the sources of the acute and convalescent COVID-19 samples. Nucleic acid was either cDNA or gDNA, and it came from T cells, B-cell-depleted T cells, or PBMCs.

Original processing methods: Nucleated cell counts were estimated from reference gene primer amplification. Sequencing used immunoSEQ multiplex PCR; TCRdb keeps in-frame clones, though not all of them. V and J calls and clone size follow that table, whereas D and trimming were derived from the DNA. Of under 80,000 clones in the sample, 85% to 90% were seen once. The sequence came from a man in his 70s with active or convalescent COVID-19. Sequences were obtained from peripheral blood.

Here the CDR3 DNA reads TGTGCCAGCAGCGTAGGGTTTGGAGAGCCAGCTTTCTTT. It yields the protein CASSVGFGEPAFF. The chain combines TRBV9 with TRBJ1-1; D gene ambiguous. Per germline, CDR1 SGDLS and CDR2 YYNGEE. CDR3 size: 13 residues. The V end lost 0 bases, the J end lost 10 bases, and 13 bases lay between the germline ends.